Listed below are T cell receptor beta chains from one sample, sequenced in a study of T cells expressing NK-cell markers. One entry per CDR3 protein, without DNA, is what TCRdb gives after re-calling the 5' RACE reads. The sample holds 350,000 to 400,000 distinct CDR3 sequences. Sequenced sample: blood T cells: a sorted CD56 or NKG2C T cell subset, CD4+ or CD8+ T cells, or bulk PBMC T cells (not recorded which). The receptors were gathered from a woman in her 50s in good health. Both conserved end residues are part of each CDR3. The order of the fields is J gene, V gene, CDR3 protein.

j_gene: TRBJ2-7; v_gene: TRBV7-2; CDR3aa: CASSLYSSRGYEQYF
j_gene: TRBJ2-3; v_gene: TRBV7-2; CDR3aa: CASSPNRFLVDTQYF
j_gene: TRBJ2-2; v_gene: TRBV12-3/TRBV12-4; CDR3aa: CASTLGIGRGNTGELFF
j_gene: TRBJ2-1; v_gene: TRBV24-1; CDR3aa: CATSDHGTGNLIDEQFF
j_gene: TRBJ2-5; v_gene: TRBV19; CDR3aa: CASSPGTETQYF
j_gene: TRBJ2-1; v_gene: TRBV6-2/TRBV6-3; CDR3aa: CASSYLRERQFF
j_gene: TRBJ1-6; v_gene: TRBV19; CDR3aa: CASSVHRGENSPLHF
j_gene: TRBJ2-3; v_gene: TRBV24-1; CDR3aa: CATSALGAGTDTQYF
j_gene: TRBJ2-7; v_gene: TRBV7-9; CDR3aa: CASSLWTSGMHYEQYF
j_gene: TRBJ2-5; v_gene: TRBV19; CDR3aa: CASSLTKGAKTQYF
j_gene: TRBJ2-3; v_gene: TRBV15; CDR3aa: CATSRTGVTDTQYF
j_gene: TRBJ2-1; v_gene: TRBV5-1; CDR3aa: CASSLWGEANEQFF
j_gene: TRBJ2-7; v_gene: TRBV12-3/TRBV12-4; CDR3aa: CASSGSSGSGYEQYF
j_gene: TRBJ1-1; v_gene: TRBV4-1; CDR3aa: CASSQGYLGVLNTEAFF
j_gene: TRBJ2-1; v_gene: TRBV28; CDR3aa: CASSLGQREQFF
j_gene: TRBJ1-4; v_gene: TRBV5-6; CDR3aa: CASSSGGRKEKLFF
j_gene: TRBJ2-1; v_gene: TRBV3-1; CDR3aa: CASSQNSGSYNEQFF
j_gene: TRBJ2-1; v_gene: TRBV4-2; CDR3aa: CASSQAGGWFMEQFF
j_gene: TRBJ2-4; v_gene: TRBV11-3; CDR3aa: CASSLGLAENIQYF
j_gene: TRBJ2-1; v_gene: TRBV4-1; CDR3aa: CASSQERLQNEQFF
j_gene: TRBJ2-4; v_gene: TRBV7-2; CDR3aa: CASSLVGGQGAKNIQYF
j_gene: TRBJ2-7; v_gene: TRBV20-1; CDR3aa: CSATGTSGRARLEQYF
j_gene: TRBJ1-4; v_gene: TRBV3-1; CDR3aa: CASSQNDGSLFF
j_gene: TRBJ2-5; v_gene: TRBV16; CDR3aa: CASSQSGRQETQYF
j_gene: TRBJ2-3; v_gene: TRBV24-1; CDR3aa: CATSTIAGGTRDTQYF
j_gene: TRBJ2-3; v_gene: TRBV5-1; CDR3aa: CASSLTTDTQYF
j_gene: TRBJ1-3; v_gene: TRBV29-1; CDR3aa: CSVSSGGSGNTIYF
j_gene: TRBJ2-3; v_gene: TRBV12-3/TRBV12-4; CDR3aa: CASRGASTDTQYF
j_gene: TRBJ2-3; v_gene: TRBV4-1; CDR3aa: CASMAPGMDTQYF
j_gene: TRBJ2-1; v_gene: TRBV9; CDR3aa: CASSVAWGASGSENEQFF
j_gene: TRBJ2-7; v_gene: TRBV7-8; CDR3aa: CASSLLAGEAYEQYF
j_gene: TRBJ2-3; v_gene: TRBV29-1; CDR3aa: CSVGYRSTDTQYF
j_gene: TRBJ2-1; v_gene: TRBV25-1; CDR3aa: CASKGQGPYNEQFF
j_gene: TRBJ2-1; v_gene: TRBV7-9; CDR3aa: CASSLLRETYNEQFF
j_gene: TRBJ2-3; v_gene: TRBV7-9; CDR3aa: CATSSGRGADTQYF
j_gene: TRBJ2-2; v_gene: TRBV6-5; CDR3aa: CASSYSGEEELFF
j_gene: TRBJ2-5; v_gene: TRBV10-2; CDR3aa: CASRLGETQYF
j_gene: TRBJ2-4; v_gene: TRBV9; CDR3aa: CASSVGTRNNIQYF
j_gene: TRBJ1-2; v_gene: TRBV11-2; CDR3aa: CAVPGQANYGYTF
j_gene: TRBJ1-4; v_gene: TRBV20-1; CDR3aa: CSATRPNEKLFF
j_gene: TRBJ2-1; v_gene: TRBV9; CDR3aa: CASSEDGTSYNEQFF